This TCR beta chain was sequenced in a study of regulatory T cells in long-lasting Graves disease. Arm-PCR with iRepertoire HTBI primers amplified the CDR3 regions for these TCR beta libraries. Using its own MiXCR run on the multiplex PCR reads, TCRdb lists one record per CDR3 protein. The sample has around 250,000 distinct CDR3 sequences, 15% to 20% seen once; the top ten hold approximately 14%. The V end was cut by 9 bases, the J end by 5 bases, with 18 bases between. CDR1 is KGHDR and CDR2 is SFDVKD in the germline V gene. This CDR3 has 14 amino acids. Described time point: newly diagnosed GD, antithyroid drugs for less than 3 months. The TCR library was made from RNA extracted from PBMCs. There are many counts of this clonotype. Antigen specificity is unknown. General study points: Lower TCR diversity characterized persistent Graves' patients relative to newly diagnosed patients.

The sample was also reused in another study, on T cells in Graves' hyperthyroidism and ophthalmopathy. That paper adds: Diagnoses were made from clinical symptoms, serum measures (thyroxine and TRAb), thyroid ultrasound and orbital computed tomography. Carried out on the TCR CDR3, a first-round RT-PCR used the HTBI primer set.

V and J are TRBV24-1 and TRBJ1-1, with D perhaps TRBD1 (6 bases). Sequenced here: peripheral blood mononuclear cells (PBMCs), sampled at new diagnosis, from a patient treated with antithyroid drugs. The receptor was derived from a woman in her twenties or thirties with Graves disease. The CDR3 protein is CATHCEGGRTEAFF. In nucleotides, the CDR3 is TGTGCCACCCACTGCGAGGGGGGTCGGACTGAAGCTTTCTTT.